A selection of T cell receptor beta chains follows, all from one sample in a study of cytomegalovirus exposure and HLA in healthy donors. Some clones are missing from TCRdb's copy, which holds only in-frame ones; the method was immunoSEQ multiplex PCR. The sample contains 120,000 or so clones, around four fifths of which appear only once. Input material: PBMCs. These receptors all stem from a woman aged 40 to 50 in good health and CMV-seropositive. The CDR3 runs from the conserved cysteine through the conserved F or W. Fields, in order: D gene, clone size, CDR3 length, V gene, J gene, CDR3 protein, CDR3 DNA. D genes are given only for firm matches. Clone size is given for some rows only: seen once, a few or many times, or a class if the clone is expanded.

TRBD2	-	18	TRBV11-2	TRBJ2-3	CASSLDLGLAGLSDTQYF	TGTGCCAGCAGCTTAGATCTTGGGCTAGCGGGATTATCAGATACGCAGTATTTT
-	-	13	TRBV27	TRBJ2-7	CASSYSTSYEQYF	TGTGCCAGCAGTTACTCTACTTCCTACGAGCAGTACTTC
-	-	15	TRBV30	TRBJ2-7	CAWSVRLASSYEQYF	TGTGCCTGGAGTGTACGTCTAGCGTCATCCTACGAGCAGTACTTC
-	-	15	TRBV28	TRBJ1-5	CASRPTGTSNQPQHF	TGTGCCAGCAGGCCTACAGGGACGAGCAATCAGCCCCAGCATTTT
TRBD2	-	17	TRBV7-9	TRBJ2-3	CASSLFTGGWDTDTQYF	TGTGCCAGCAGCTTATTCACGGGGGGTTGGGACACAGATACGCAGTATTTT
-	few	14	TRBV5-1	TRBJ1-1	CASSLDSMNTEAFF	TGCGCCAGCAGCTTGGACAGCATGAACACTGAAGCTTTCTTT
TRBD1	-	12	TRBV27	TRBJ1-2	CASRTGVYGYTF	TGTGCCAGCAGGACAGGGGTATATGGCTACACCTTC
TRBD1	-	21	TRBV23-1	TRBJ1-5	CASSPKRGVTGDPYSNQPQHF	TGCGCCAGCAGTCCTAAGAGGGGGGTAACAGGGGACCCTTATAGCAATCAGCCCCAGCATTTT
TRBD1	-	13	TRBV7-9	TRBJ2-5	CASSLASLDRADF	TGTGCCAGCAGCTTAGCAAGTTTGGACAGGGCTGACTTC
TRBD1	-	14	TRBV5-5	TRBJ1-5	CASSLILGDRLQHF	TGTGCCAGCAGCTTGATTCTTGGGGACAGACTTCAGCATTTT
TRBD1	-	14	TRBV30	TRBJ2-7	CAWSVGTGFYEQYF	TGTGCCTGGTCGGTCGGGACAGGATTCTACGAGCAGTACTTC
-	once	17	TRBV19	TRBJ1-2	CASSMAAGGVVGYGYTF	TGTGCCAGTAGTATGGCCGCCGGAGGGGTCGTAGGCTATGGCTACACCTTC
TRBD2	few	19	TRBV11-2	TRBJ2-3	CASSFGVPGLAESTDTQYF	TGTGCCAGCAGCTTCGGCGTTCCGGGACTAGCGGAGAGCACAGATACGCAGTATTTT
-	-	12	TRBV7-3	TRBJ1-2	CASSRGAGGYTF	TGTGCCAGCAGTCGGGGGGCTGGTGGCTACACCTTC
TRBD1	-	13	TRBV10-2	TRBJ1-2	CASSERQGYGYTF	TGCGCCAGCAGTGAAAGACAGGGGTATGGCTACACCTTC